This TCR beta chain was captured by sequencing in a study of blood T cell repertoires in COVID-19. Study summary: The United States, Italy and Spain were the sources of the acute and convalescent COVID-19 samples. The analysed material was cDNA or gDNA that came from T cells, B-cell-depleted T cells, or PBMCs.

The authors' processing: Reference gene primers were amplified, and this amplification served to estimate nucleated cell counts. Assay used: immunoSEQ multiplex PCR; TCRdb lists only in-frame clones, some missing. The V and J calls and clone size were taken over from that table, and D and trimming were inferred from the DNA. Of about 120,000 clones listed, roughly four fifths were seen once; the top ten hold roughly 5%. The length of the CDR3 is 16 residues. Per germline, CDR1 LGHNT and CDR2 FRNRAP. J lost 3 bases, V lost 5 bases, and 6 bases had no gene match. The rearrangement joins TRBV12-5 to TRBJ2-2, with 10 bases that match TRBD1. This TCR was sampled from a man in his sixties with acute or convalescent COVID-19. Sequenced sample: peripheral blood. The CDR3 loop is CASGPGQGTDTGELFF. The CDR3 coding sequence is TGTGCTAGTGGTCCGGGACAGGGGACGGACACCGGGGAGCTGTTTTTT.